This T cell receptor (beta chain) is drawn from a study of regulatory T cells in long-lasting Graves disease. In its sample, this clonotype was seen many times. Time point described: newly diagnosed GD, antithyroid drugs for less than 3 months. Construction of the TCR library relied on RNA isolated from PBMCs. V lost 0 bases and J 0 bases, leaving 9 bases between the germline ends. CDR3 length: 14 residues. Germline V CDR1 and CDR2: DFQATT, SNEGSKA (reference sequence). CDR3 regions were amplified by Arm-PCR using iRepertoire HTBI primers to build TCR beta libraries. MiXCR, applied by TCRdb to the multiplex PCR reads, yields one record per CDR3 protein. The sample has a few hundred thousand distinct CDR3 sequences; about 12% are singletons. This sample also appeared in a second study, on T cells in Graves' hyperthyroidism and ophthalmopathy. That source adds: The HTBI primer set served for first-round RT-PCR of the TCR CDR3.

Sequences were derived from peripheral blood mononuclear cells (PBMCs), sampled at new diagnosis, from a patient treated with antithyroid drugs. The sequence derives from a young woman with Graves disease. The chain is built from TRBV20-1 and TRBJ2-7; D ambiguous. The chain's CDR3 is CSARDLERSYEQYF. The CDR3 DNA reads TGCAGTGCTAGAGATCTCGAGCGCTCCTACGAGCAGTACTTC.